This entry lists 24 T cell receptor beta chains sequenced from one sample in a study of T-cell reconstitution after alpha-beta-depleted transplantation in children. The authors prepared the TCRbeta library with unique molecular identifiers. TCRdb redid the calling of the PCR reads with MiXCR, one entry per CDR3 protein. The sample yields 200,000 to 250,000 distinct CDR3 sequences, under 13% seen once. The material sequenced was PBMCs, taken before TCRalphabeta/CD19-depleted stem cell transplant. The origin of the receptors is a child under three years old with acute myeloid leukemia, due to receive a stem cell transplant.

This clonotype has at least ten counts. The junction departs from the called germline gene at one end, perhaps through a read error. The CDR3: CASSVGAGGPSELSF. The CDR3 bases are TGTGCCAGCAGCGTAGGAGCGGGGGGGCCGTCAGAGCTGTCTTTT. The genes are TRBV9 and TRBJ2-2; 10 bases agree with TRBD2. Germline-derived CDR1 and CDR2 are SGDLS and YYNGEE. This CDR3 has 15 residues.

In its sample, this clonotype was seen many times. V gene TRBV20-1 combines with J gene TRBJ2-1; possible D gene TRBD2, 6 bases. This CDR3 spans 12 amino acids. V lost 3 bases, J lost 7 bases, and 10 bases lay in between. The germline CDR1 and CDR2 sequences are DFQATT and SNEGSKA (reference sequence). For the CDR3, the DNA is TGCAGTGCTAGGTGGGGGAGGAATGAGCAGTTCTTC. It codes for CSARWGRNEQFF.

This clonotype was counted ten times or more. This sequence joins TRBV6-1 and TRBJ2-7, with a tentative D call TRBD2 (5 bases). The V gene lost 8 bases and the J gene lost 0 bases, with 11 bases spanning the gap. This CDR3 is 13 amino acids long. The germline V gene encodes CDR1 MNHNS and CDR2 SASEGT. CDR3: CASGRTSSYEQYF. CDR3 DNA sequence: TGTGCCAGCGGACGGACTTCCTCCTACGAGCAGTACTTC.

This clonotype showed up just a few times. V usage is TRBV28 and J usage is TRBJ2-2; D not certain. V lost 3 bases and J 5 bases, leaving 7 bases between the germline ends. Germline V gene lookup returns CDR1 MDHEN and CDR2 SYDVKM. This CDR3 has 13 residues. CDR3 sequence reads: CASSFSATGELFF. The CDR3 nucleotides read TGTGCCAGCAGTTTCTCAGCGACCGGGGAGCTGTTTTTT.

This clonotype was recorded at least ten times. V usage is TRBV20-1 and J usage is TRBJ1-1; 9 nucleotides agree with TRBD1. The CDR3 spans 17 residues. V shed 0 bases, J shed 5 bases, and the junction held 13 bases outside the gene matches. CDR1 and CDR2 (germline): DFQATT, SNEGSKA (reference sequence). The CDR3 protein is CSARDSWTGAWDTEAFF. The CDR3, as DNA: TGCAGTGCTAGAGATTCATGGACAGGGGCCTGGGATACTGAAGCTTTCTTT.

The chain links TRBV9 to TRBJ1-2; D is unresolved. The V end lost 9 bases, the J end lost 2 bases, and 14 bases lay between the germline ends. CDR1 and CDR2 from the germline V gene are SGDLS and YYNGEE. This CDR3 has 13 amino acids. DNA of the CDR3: TGTGCCATGAGCCGTAGGCCCAACTATGGCTACACCTTC. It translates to CAMSRRPNYGYTF.

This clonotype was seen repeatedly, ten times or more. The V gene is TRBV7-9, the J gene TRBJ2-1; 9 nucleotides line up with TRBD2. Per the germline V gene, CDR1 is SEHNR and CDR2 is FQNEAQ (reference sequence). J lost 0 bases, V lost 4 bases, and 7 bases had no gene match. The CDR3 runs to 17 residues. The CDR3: CASSSLGSGSSYNEQFF. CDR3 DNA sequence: TGTGCCAGCAGCTCCTTAGGTAGCGGGAGCTCCTACAATGAGCAGTTCTTC.

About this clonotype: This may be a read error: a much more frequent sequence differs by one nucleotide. CDR3 in amino acids: CASTSTGENRDYTF. CDR3 DNA sequence: TGTGCCAGCACTAGCACAGGGGAAAATCGTGACTACACCTTC. The chain carries TRBV2 and TRBJ1-2; 7 bases line up with TRBD1. The length of the CDR3 is 14 residues. V lost 7 bases to trimming and J lost 10 bases; unmatched junction nucleotides: 15. The germline V gene has CDR1 SNHLY and CDR2 FYNNEI.

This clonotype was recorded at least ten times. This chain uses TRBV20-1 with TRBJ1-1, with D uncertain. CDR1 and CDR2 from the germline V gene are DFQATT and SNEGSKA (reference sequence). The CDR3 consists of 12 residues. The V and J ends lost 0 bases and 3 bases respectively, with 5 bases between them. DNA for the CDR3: TGCAGTGCTAGAGATGGCGACACTGAAGCTTTCTTT. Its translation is CSARDGDTEAFF.

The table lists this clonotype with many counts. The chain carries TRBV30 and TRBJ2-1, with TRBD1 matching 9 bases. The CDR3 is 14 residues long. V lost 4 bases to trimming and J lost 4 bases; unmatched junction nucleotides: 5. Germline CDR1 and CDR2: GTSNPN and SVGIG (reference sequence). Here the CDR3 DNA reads TGTGCCTGGATGATGACAGGGGGATACAATGAGCAGTTCTTC. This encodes CAWMMTGGYNEQFF.

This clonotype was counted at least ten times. The CDR3 spells CASSERENREQFF. The CDR3 bases are TGTGCCAGCAGTGAACGGGAGAATCGGGAGCAGTTCTTC. V gene TRBV6-4 combines with J gene TRBJ2-1, with D possibly TRBD2 on 6 matching bases. Looked up from germline, CDR1 is MRHNA and CDR2 is SNTAGT. Trimming removed 3 bases at V and 10 bases at J, with 13 bases between. The CDR3 is made up of 13 amino acids.

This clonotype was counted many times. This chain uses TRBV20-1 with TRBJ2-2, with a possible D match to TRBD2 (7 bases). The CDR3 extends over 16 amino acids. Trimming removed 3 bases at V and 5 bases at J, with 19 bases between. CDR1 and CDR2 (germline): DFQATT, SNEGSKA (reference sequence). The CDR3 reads CSARGGRKGSTGELFF. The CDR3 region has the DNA TGCAGTGCTAGGGGGGGGCGCAAGGGAAGTACCGGGGAGCTGTTTTTT.

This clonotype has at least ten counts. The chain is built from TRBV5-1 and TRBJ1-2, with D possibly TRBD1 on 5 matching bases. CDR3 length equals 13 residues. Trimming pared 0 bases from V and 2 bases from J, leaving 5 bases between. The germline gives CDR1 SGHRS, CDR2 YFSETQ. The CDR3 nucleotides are TGCGCCAGCAGCTTGGAGGGGAACTATGGCTACACCTTC. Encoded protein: CASSLEGNYGYTF. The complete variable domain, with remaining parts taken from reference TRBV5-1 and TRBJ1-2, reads KAGVTQTPRYLIKTRGQQVTLSCSPISGHRSVSWYQQTPGQGLQFLFEYFSETQRNKGNFPGRFSGRQFSNSRSEMNVSTLELGDSALYLCASSLEGNYGYTFGSGTRLTVV.

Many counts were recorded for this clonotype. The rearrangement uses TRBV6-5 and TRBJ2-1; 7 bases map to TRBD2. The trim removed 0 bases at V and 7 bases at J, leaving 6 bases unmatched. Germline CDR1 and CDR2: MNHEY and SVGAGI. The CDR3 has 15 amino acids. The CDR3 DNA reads TGTGCCAGCAGTTACTCAGCGACCGGGGGGAATGAGCAGTTCTTC. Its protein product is CASSYSATGGNEQFF.

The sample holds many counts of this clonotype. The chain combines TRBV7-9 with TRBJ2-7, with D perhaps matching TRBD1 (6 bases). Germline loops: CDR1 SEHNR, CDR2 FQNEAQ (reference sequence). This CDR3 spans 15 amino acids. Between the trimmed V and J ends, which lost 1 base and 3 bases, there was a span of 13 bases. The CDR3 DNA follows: TGTGCCAGCAGCTTAGGAAACGGACAGTACTACGAGCAGTACTTC. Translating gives CASSLGNGQYYEQYF.

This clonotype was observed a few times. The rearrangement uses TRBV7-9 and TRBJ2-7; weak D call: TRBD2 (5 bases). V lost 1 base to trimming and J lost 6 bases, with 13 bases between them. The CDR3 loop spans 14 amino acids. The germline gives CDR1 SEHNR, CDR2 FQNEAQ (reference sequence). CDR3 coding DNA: TGTGCCAGCAGCTTAGGTGGACTTACCCCCGAGCAGTACTTC. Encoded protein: CASSLGGLTPEQYF.

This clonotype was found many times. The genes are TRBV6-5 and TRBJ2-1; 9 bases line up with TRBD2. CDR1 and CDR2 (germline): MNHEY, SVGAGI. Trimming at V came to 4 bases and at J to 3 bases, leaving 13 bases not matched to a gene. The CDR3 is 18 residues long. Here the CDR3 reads CASSSGTSLKKLYNEQFF. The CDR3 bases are TGTGCCAGCAGTTCCGGGACTAGCCTAAAGAAACTCTACAATGAGCAGTTCTTC.

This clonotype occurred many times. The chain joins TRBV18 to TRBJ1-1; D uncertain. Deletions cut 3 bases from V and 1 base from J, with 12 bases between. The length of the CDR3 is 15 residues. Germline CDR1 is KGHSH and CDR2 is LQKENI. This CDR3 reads CASSPSTVPNTEAFF. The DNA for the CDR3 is TGTGCCAGCTCACCGTCGACGGTCCCGAACACTGAAGCTTTCTTT.

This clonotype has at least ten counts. The CDR3 DNA sequence: TGCAGTGCTAGAGGGACTAGCGGGTACGAGCAGTACTTC. Its translation is CSARGTSGYEQYF. This chain joins TRBV20-1 and TRBJ2-7, with TRBD2 matching 11 bases. Germline V CDR1 and CDR2: DFQATT, SNEGSKA (reference sequence). The CDR3 contains 13 residues. V gave up 1 base and J gave up 4 bases; unmatched junction bases: 0.

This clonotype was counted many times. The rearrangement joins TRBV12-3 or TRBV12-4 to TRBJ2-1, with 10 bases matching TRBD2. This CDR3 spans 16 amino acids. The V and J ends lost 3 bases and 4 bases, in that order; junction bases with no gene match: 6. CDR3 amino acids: CASSLRLAGPYNEQFF. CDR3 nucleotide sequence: TGTGCCAGCAGTTTGCGACTAGCGGGTCCTTACAATGAGCAGTTCTTC.

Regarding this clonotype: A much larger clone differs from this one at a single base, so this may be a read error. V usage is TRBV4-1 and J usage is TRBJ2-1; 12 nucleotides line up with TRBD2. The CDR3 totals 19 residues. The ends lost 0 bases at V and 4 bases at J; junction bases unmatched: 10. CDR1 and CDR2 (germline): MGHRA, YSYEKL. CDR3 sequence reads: CASSQEPSSGGARYNEQFF. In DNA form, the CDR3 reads TGCGCCAGCAGCCAAGAACCATCTAGCGGGGGGGCTCGGTACAATGAGCAGTTCTTC.

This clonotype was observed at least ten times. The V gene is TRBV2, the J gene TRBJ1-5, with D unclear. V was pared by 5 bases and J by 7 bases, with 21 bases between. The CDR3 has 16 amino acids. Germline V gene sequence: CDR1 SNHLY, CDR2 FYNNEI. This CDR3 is CASSPDGPAGFQPQHF. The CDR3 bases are TGTGCCAGCAGTCCGGACGGTCCCGCCGGATTCCAGCCCCAGCATTTT.

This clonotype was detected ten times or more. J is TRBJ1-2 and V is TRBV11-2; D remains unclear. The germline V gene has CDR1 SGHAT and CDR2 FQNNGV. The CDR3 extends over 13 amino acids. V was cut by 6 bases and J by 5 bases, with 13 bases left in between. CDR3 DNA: TGTGCCAGCAGTCCAGGACTGCTGTATGGCTACACCTTC. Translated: CASSPGLLYGYTF.

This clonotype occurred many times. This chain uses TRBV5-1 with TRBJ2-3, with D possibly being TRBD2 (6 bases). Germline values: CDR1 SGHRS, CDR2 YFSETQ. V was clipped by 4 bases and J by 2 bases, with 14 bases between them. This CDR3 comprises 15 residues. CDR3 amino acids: CASSLDGGATDTQYF. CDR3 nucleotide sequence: TGCGCCAGCAGCCTGGACGGCGGGGCCACAGATACGCAGTATTTT.